The sample holds one count of the clone carrying this TCR beta chain. This record belongs to a study of blood T cell repertoires in COVID-19. Recovery among Cohort 3 donors was established by two negative PCRs, clearance, or symptom resolution. V dropped 2 bases and J dropped 4 bases, with 5 bases sitting between them. Germline lookup yields CDR1 DFQATT and CDR2 SNEGSKA (reference sequence). CDR3 size: 11 residues. Some clones are missing from TCRdb's copy, which holds only in-frame ones; the method was immunoSEQ multiplex PCR. The sample yields a few hundred thousand clones, more than 70% seen once. The V and J genes are TRBV20-1 and TRBJ1-2; D call uncertain. This clonotype was sampled from a woman aged 18 to 35 who had recovered from COVID-19. The sample consisted of PBMCs or T cells enriched from blood (not recorded which). The CDR3 reads CSARNSYGYTF. As DNA, the CDR3 is TGCAGTGCTAGAAATAGCTATGGCTACACCTTC.